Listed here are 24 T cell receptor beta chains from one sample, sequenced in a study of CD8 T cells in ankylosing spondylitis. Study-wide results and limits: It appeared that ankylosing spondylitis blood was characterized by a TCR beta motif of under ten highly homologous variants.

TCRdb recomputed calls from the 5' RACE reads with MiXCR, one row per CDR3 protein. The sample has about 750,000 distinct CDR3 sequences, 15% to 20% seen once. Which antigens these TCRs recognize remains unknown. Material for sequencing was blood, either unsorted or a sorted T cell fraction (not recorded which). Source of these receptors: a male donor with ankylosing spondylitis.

The CDR3 region is CASRTHSFNYGYTF. The CDR3 bases are TGTGCCAGTAGGACACACAGCTTTAACTATGGCTACACCTTC. The chain is built from TRBV19 and TRBJ1-2; no clear D gene. The CDR3 has 14 amino acids. Trimming took 6 bases from V and 1 from J, leaving 12 bases between them. Germline V lookup: CDR1 LNHDA, CDR2 SQIVND (reference sequence).

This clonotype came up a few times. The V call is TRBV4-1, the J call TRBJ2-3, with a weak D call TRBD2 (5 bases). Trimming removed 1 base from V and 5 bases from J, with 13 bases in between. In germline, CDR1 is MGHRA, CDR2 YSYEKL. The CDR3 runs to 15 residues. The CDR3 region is CASSQGRGVEDTQYF. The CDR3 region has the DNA TGCGCCAGCAGCCAAGGTCGGGGAGTAGAAGATACGCAGTATTTT.

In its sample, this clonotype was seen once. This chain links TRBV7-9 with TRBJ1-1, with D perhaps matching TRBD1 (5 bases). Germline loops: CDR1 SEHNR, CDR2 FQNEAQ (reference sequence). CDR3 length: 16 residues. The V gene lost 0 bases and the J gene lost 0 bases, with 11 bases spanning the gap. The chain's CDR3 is CASSLALGLMNTEAFF. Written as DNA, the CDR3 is TGTGCCAGCAGCTTAGCATTGGGACTGATGAACACTGAAGCTTTCTTT. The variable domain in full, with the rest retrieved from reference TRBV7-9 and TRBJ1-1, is DTGVSQNPRHKITKRGQNVTFRCDPISEHNRLYWYRQTLGQGPEFLTYFQNEAQLEKSRLLSDRFSAERPKGSFSTLEIQRTEQGDSAMYLCASSLALGLMNTEAFFGQGTRLTVV.

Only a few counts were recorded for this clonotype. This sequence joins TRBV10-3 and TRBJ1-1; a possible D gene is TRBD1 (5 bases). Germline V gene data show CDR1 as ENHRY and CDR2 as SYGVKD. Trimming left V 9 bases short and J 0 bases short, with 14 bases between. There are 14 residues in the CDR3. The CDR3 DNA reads TGTGCCATACGGCGAAGGGGAGTGAACACTGAAGCTTTCTTT. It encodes CAIRRRGVNTEAFF.

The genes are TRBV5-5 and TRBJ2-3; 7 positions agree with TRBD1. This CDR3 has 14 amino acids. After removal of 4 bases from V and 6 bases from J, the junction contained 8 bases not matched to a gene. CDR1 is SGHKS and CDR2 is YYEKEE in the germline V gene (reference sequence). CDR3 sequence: CASSKGQAGDTQYF. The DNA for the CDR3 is TGTGCCAGCAGCAAAGGACAGGCGGGTGATACGCAGTATTTT.

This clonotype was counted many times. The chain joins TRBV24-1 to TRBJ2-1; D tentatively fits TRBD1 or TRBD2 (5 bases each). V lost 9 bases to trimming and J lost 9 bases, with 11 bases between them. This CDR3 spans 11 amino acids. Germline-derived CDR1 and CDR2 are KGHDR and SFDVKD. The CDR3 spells CATPRAGEQFF. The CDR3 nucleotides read TGTGCCACCCCCAGGGCGGGTGAGCAGTTCTTC.

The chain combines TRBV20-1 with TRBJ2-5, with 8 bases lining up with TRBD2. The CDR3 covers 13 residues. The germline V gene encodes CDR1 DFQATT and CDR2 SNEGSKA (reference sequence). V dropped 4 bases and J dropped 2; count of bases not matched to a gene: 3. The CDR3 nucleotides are TGCAGTGCTATAACTAGCGGTCAAGAGACCCAGTACTTC. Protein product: CSAITSGQETQYF.

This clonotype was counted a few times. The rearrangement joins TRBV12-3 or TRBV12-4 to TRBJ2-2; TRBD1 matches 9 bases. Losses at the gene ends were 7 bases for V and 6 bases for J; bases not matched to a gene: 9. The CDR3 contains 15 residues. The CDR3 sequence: CASTRTGEVSGELFF. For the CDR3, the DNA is TGTGCCAGCACCCGGACAGGGGAAGTATCCGGGGAGCTGTTTTTT.

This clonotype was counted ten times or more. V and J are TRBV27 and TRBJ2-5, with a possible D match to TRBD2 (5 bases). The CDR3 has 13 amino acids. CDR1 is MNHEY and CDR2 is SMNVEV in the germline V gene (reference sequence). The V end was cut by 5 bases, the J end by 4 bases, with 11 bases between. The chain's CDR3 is CASSLDLGETQYF. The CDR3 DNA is TGTGCCAGCAGTCTGGACTTAGGAGAGACCCAGTACTTC.

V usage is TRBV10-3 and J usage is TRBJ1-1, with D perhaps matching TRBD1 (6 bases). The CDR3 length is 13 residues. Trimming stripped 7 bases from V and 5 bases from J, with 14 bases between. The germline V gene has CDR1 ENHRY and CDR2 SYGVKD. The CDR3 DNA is TGTGCCATCAAGGGACATCTGAGTACTGAAGCTTTCTTT. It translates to CAIKGHLSTEAFF.

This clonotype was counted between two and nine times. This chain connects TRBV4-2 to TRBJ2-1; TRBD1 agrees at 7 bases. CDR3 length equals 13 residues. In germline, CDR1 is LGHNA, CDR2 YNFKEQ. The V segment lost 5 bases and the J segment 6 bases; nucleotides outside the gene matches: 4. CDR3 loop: CASSTGQLNEQFF. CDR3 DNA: TGTGCCAGCAGCACGGGACAGCTCAATGAGCAGTTCTTC.

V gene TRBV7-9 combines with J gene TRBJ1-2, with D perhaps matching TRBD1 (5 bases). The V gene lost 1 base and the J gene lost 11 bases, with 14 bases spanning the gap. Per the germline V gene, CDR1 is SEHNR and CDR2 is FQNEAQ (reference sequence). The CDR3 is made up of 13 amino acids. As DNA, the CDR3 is TGTGCCAGCAGCTTAGGGGACGTGGTCTATTACACCTTC. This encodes CASSLGDVVYYTF.

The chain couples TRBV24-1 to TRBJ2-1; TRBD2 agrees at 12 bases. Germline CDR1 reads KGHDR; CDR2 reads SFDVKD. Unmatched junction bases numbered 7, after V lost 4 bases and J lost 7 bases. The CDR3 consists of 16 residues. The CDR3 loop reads CATSDPSGGAFNEQFF. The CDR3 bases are TGTGCCACCAGTGACCCTAGCGGGGGGGCCTTTAATGAGCAGTTCTTC.

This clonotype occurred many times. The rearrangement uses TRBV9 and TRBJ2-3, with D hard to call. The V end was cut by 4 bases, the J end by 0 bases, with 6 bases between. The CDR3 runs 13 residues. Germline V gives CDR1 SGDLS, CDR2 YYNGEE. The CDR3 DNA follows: TGTGCCAGCAGCTCCGAGAGCACAGATACGCAGTATTTT. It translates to CASSSESTDTQYF. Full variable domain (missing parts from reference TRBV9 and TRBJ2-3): DSGVTQTPKHLITATGQRVTLRCSPRSGDLSVYWYQQSLDQGLQFLIQYYNGEERAKGNILERFSAQQFPDLHSELNLSSLELGDSALYFCASSSESTDTQYFGPGTRLTVL.

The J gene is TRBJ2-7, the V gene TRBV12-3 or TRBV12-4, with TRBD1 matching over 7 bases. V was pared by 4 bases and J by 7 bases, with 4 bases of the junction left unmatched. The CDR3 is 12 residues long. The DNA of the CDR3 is TGTGCCAGCAGTTCCCAGGGGGAAGAGCAGTACTTC. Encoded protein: CASSSQGEEQYF.

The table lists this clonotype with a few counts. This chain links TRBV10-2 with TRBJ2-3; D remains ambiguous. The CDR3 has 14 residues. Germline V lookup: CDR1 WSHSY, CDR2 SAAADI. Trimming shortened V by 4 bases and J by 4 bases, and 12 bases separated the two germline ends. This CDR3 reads CASSVGPSPDTQYF. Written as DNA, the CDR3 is TGCGCCAGCAGTGTGGGCCCGAGCCCAGATACGCAGTATTTT.

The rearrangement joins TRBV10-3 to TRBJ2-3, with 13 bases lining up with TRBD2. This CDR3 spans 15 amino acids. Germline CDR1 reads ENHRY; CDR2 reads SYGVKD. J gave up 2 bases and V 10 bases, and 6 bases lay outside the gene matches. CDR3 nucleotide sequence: TGTGCCACCGGGACTAGCGGGGACCTCACAGATACGCAGTATTTT. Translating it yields CATGTSGDLTDTQYF.

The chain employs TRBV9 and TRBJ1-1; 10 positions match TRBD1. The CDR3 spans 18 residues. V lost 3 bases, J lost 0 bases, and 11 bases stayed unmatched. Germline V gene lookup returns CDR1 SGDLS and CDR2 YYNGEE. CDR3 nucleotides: TGTGCCAGCAGCGGAACACCGGGACAGGGGCTGATGAACACTGAAGCTTTCTTT. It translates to CASSGTPGQGLMNTEAFF.

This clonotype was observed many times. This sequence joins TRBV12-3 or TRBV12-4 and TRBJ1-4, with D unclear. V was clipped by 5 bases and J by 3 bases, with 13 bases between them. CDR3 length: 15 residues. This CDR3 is CASSTTRGPNEKLFF. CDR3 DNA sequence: TGTGCCAGCAGTACGACTAGAGGCCCTAATGAAAAACTGTTTTTT.

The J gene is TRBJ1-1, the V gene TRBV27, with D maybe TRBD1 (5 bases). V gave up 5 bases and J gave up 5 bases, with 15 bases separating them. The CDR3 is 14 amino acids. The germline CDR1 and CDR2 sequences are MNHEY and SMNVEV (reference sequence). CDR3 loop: CASSHWRGRTEAFF. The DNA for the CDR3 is TGTGCCAGCAGTCACTGGCGGGGACGGACTGAAGCTTTCTTT.

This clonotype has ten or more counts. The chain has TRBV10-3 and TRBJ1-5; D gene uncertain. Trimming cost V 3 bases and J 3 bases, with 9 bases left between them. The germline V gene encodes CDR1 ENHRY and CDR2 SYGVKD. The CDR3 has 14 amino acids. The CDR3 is CAISEGLSNQPQHF. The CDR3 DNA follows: TGTGCCATCAGTGAAGGACTCTCCAATCAGCCCCAGCATTTT.

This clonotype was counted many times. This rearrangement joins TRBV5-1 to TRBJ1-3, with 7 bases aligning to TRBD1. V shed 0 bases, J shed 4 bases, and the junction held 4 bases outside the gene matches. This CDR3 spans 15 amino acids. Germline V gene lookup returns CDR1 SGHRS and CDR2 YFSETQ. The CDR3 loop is CASSLVTGYGNTIYF. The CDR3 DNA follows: TGCGCCAGCAGCTTGGTGACAGGGTACGGAAACACCATATATTTT. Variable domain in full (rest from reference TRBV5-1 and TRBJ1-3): KAGVTQTPRYLIKTRGQQVTLSCSPISGHRSVSWYQQTPGQGLQFLFEYFSETQRNKGNFPGRFSGRQFSNSRSEMNVSTLELGDSALYLCASSLVTGYGNTIYFGEGSWLTVV.

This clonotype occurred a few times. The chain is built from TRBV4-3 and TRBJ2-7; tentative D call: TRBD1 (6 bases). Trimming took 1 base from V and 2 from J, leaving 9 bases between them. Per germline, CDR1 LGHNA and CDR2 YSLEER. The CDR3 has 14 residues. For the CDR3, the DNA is TGCGCCAGCAGCCAAGGTGCAGGGGCCTACGAGCAGTACTTC. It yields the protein CASSQGAGAYEQYF.

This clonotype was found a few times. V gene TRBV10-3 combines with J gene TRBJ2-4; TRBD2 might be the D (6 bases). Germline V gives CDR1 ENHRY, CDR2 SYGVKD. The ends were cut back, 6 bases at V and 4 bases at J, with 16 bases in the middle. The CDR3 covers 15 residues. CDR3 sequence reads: CAIRGEAGNKNIQYF. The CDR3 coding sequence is TGTGCCATCAGGGGGGAGGCGGGAAATAAAAACATTCAGTACTTC.